This record concerns one T cell receptor beta chain sequence. Its antigen is unknown. The TCRbeta library incorporated unique molecular identifiers. TCRdb re-derived calls from the PCR reads in MiXCR, one entry per CDR3 protein. The sample consists of a few hundred thousand distinct CDR3 sequences, about a quarter of them appearing once. The sample originates from a study of T-cell reconstitution after alpha-beta-depleted transplantation in children. Study results and caveats: TCRbeta diversity was high at day 60 in some patients (a result of surviving recipient T cells and thymic progenitors). Among T cells one year after transplant, newly produced cells accounted for most counts and diversity. At around two months after transplant, the alpha-beta T cells were reportedly derived from several hundred expanded clones that came from non-depleted graft cells.

With 4 bases removed from V and 8 bases from J, the gap between germline ends came to 12 bases. CDR1 MDHEN and CDR2 SYDVKM come from the germline V gene. The CDR3 loop spans 12 amino acids. The clonotype originates from a boy under two years old with Wiskott-Aldrich syndrome, due to receive a stem cell transplant. This chain links TRBV28 with TRBJ2-7; either TRBD1 or TRBD2 may fit D (5 bases each). The sequencing used PBMCs, collected before TCRalphabeta/CD19-depleted stem cell transplant. CDR3 residues: CASSSWGTKQYF. Here the CDR3 DNA reads TGTGCCAGCAGTTCGTGGGGGACCAAGCAGTACTTC.